Presented here are 10 T cell receptor beta chains from one specimen sequenced in a study of blood T cells in healthy people across ages. A second about 7 to 11 cycle PCR used barcoded and J-beta primers. TCRdb re-derived calls from the 5' RACE reads in MiXCR, one entry per CDR3 protein. The sample includes fewer than 2,000,000 distinct CDR3 sequences, 30% to 35% of them seen just once. Sequenced material: blood. The source of these receptors is a woman in her 30s in good health.

This CDR3 reads CSARDGQGAIYEQYF. CDR3 DNA: TGCAGTGCTAGAGATGGGCAGGGAGCCATCTACGAGCAGTACTTC. The chain couples TRBV20-1 to TRBJ2-7; D is possibly TRBD1 or TRBD2 (5 bases each). Germline assignment: CDR1 DFQATT and CDR2 SNEGSKA (reference sequence). The CDR3 sequence is 15 residues long. Trimming removed 0 bases from V and 3 bases from J, with 15 bases in between.

This rearrangement joins TRBV18 to TRBJ2-5; possible D gene TRBD2, 5 bases. The CDR3 is 15 amino acids. V lost 1 base and J 0 bases, leaving 9 bases between the germline ends. Germline-derived CDR1 and CDR2 are KGHSH and LQKENI. The CDR3 loop reads CASSPRGSNQETQYF. The CDR3 nucleotides read TGTGCCAGCTCACCACGTGGGAGTAACCAAGAGACCCAGTACTTC. Full variable domain (missing parts from reference TRBV18 and TRBJ2-5): NAGVMQNPRHLVRRRGQEARLRCSPMKGHSHVYWYRQLPEEGLKFMVYLQKENIIDESGMPKERFSAEFPKEGPSILRIQQVVRGDSAAYFCASSPRGSNQETQYFGPGTRLLVL.

The table lists this clonotype with a few counts. The chain is built from TRBV9 and TRBJ2-1; the D gene is possibly TRBD2 (5 bases). Trimming left V 2 bases short and J 1 base short, with 19 bases between. Germline V gene sequence: CDR1 SGDLS, CDR2 YYNGEE. The CDR3 is 18 amino acids. The CDR3 sequence: CASSVYSVGSGSYNEQFF. As DNA, the CDR3 is TGTGCCAGCAGCGTCTATTCGGTGGGATCGGGGTCCTACAATGAGCAGTTCTTC.

The chain links TRBV5-1 to TRBJ2-7; TRBD1 is a possible D gene (6 bases). The germline V gene encodes CDR1 SGHRS and CDR2 YFSETQ. The CDR3 totals 16 residues. Trimming pared 0 bases from V and 5 bases from J, leaving 18 bases between. The CDR3 bases are TGCGCCAGCAGCTTGGCCTGGGGTACAGGGCTGCACGAGCAGTACTTC. It yields the protein CASSLAWGTGLHEQYF.

The chain is built from TRBV12-3 or TRBV12-4 and TRBJ2-7; the match to TRBD1 covers 8 bases. J lost 2 bases, V lost 5 bases, and 11 bases had no gene match. This CDR3 has 16 residues. The CDR3 sequence is CASSGAYRGTAYEQYF. The CDR3 coding sequence is TGTGCCAGCAGTGGGGCCTACAGGGGGACGGCCTACGAGCAGTACTTC.

This clonotype has a count of ten or more. CDR3 DNA sequence: TGCAGCGTTGATCAGCGTGCTGGAGAGACCCAGTACTTC. Its protein product is CSVDQRAGETQYF. The chain links TRBV29-1 to TRBJ2-5; D unclear. Trimming left V 3 bases short and J 4 bases short, with 12 bases between. The germline CDR1 and CDR2 sequences are SQVTM and ANQGSEA. The CDR3 is 13 residues long.

In its sample, this clonotype was seen a few times. The chain has TRBV4-1 and TRBJ2-1; 9 nucleotides agree with TRBD1. The germline V gene encodes CDR1 MGHRA and CDR2 YSYEKL. The V and J ends lost 8 bases and 5 bases, in that order; junction bases with no gene match: 4. The CDR3 spans 13 residues. CDR3 DNA: TGCGCCAGCCGACAGGGGGGTGACAATGAGCAGTTCTTC. The encoded protein is CASRQGGDNEQFF.

This clonotype was seen a handful of times. The chain has TRBV24-1 and TRBJ2-3; the D is unclear. With 3 bases removed from V and 0 bases from J, the gap between germline ends came to 12 bases. Germline CDR1 reads KGHDR; CDR2 reads SFDVKD. The CDR3 runs 16 residues. This CDR3 is CATSDAQAYSTDTQYF. In nucleotides, the CDR3 is TGTGCCACCAGTGATGCTCAGGCATACAGCACAGATACGCAGTATTTT.

This chain joins TRBV6-1 and TRBJ1-5, with 11 bases matching TRBD1. Trimming took 9 bases from V and 0 from J; bases not matched to a gene: 13. This CDR3 has 18 amino acids. Germline V gene data show CDR1 as MNHNS and CDR2 as SASEGT. The CDR3 nucleotides read TGTGCCAGTGAAGGGGACAGGGGGTTCCCACATAGCAATCAGCCCCAGCATTTT. Its protein product is CASEGDRGFPHSNQPQHF.

This clonotype was recorded a few times. This chain joins TRBV6-6 and TRBJ2-7; TRBD1 agrees at 10 bases. Per the germline V gene, CDR1 is MNHNY and CDR2 is SVGAGI (reference sequence). Unmatched junction bases numbered 8, after V lost 2 bases and J lost 7 bases. The CDR3 consists of 15 residues. CDR3 in amino acids: CASSYGTGAGREQYF. The CDR3 region has the DNA TGTGCCAGCAGTTACGGGACAGGGGCAGGTCGGGAGCAGTACTTC.